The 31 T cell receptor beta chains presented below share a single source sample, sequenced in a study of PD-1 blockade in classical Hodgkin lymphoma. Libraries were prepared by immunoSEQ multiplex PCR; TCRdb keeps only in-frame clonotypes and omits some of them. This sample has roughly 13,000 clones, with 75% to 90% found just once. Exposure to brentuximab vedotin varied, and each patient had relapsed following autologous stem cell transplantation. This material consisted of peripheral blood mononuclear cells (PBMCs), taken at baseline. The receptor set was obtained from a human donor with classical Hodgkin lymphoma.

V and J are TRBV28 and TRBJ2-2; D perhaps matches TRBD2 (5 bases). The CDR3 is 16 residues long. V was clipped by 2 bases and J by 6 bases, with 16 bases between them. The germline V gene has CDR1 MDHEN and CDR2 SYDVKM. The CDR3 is CASSLPPGSGSGELFF. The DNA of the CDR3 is TGTGCCAGCAGTTTACCCCCGGGAAGCGGATCCGGGGAGCTGTTTTTT.

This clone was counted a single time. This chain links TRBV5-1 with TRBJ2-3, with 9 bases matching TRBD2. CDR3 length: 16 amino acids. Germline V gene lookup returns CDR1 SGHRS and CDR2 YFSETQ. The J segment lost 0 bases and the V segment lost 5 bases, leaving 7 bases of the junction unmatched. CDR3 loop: CASRETSGASTDTQYF. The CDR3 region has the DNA TGCGCCAGCAGGGAGACTAGCGGAGCTAGCACAGATACGCAGTATTTT.

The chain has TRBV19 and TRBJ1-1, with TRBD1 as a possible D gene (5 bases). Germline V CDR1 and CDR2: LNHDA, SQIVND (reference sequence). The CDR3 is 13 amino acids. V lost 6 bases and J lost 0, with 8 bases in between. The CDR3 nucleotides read TGTGCCAGTAGAAGACAGCTGAACACTGAAGCTTTCTTT. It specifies CASRRQLNTEAFF.

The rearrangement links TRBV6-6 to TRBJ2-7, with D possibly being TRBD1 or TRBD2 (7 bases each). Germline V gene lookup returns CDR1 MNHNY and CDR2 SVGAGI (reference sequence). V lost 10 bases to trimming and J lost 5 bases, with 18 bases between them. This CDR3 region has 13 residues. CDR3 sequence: CATDREGRDEQYF. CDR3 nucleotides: TGTGCCACTGACAGGGAGGGCCGCGACGAGCAGTACTTC.

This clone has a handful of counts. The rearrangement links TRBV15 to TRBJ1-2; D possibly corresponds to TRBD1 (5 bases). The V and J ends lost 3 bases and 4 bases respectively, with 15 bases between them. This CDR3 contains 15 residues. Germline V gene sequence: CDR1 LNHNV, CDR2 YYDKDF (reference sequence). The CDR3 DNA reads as TGTGCCACCAGCAGCTTGCAGGGAACCCCCTATGGCTACACCTTC. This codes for CATSSLQGTPYGYTF.

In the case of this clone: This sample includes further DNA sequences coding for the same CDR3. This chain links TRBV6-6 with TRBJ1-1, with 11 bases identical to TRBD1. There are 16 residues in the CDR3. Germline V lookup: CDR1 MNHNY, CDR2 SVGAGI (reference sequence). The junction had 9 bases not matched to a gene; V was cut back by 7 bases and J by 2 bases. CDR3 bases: TGTGCCAGCATCAGCCGGGACAGGGGGGTAAACACTGAAGCTTTCTTT. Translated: CASISRDRGVNTEAFF.

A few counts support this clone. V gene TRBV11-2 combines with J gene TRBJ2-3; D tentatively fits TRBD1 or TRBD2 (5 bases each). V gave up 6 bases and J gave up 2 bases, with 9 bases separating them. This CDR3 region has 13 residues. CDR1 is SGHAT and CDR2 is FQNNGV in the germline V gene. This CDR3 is CASRPGTTDTQYF. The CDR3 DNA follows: TGTGCCAGCAGGCCCGGGACCACAGATACGCAGTATTTT.

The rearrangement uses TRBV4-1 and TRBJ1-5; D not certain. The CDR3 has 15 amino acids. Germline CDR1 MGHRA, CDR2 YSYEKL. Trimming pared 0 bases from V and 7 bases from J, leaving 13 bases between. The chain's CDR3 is CASSQDTIVGQPQHF. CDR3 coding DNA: TGCGCCAGCAGCCAAGATACTATCGTGGGGCAGCCCCAGCATTTT.

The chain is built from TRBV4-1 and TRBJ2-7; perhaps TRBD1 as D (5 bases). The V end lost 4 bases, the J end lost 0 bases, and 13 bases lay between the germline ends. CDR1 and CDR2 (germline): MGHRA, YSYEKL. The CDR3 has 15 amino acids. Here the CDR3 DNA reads TGCGCCAGCAGCCCCCGACAGACAGCCTCCTACGAGCAGTACTTC. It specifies CASSPRQTASYEQYF.

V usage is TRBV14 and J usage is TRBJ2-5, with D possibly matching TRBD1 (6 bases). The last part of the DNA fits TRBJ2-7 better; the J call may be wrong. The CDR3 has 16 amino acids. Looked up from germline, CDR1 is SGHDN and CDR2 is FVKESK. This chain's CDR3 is CASSKVVQDRAYEQYF. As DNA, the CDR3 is TGTGCCAGCAGCAAAGTGGTTCAGGACAGAGCCTACGAGCAGTACTTC.

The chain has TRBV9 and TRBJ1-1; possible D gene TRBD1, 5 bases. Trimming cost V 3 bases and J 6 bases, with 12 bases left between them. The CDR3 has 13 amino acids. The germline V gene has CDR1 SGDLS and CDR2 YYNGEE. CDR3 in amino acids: CASSGRGVPEAFF. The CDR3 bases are TGTGCCAGCAGCGGACGGGGGGTTCCTGAAGCTTTCTTT.

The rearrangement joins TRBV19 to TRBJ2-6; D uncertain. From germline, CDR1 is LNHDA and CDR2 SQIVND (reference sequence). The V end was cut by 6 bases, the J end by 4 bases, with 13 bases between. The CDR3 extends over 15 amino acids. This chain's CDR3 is CASRRVTLGANVLTF. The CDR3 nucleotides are TGTGCCAGTAGGAGAGTCACCCTCGGGGCCAACGTCCTGACTTTC.

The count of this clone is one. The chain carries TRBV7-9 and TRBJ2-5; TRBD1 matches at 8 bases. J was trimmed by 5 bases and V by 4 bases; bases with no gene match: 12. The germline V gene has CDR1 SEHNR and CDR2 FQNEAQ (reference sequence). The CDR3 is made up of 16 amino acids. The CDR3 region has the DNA TGTGCCAGCAGCTCACGGGGCCAGGGGGCGCAGGAGACCCAGTACTTC. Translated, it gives CASSSRGQGAQETQYF.

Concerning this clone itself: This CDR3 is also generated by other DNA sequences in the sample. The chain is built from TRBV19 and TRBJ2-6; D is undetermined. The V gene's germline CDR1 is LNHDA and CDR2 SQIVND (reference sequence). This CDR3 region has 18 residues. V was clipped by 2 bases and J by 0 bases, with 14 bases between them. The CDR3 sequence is CASSIRTGVSSGANVLTF. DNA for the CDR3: TGTGCCAGTAGTATAAGAACGGGTGTGAGCTCTGGGGCCAACGTCCTGACTTTC.

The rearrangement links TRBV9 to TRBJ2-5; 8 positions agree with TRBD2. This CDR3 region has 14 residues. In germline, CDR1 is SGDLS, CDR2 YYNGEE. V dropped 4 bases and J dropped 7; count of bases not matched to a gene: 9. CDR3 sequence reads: CASSPRGLAATQYF. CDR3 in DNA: TGTGCCAGCAGCCCTAGAGGACTAGCCGCGACCCAGTACTTC.

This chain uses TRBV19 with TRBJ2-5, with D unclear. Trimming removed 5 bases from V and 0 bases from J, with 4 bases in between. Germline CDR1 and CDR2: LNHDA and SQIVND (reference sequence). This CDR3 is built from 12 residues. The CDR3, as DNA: TGTGCCAGTAGTGTGGACCAAGAGACCCAGTACTTC. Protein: CASSVDQETQYF.

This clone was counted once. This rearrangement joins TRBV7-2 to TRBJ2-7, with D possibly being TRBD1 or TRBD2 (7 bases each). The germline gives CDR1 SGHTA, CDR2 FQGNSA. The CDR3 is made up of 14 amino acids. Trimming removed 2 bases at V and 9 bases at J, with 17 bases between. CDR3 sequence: CASSLPSGQAVQYF. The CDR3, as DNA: TGTGCCAGCAGCTTACCTAGCGGACAGGCCGTGCAGTACTTC.

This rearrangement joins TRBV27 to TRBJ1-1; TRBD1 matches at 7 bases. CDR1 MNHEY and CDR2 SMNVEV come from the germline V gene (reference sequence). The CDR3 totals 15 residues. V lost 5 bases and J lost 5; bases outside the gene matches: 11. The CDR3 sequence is CASSPRLTGRTEAFF. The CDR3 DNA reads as TGTGCCAGCAGTCCAAGGTTGACAGGGCGGACTGAAGCTTTCTTT.

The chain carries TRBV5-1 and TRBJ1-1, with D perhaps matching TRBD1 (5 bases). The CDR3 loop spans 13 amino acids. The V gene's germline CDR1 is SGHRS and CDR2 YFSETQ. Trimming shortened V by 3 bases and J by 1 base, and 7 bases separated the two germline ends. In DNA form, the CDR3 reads TGCGCCAGCAGCTCGGGACCGAACACTGAAGCTTTCTTT. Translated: CASSSGPNTEAFF.

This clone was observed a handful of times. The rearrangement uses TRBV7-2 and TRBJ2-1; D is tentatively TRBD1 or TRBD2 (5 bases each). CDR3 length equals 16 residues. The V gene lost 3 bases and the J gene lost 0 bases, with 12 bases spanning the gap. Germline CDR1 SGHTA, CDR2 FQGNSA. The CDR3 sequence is CASSFGTGHSYNEQFF. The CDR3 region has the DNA TGTGCCAGCAGCTTTGGTACGGGGCACTCCTACAATGAGCAGTTCTTC.

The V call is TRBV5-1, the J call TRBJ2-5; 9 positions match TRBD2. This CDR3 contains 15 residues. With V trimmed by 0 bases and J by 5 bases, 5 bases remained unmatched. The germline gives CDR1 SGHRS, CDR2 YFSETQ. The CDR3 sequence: CASSLDLAGWETQYF. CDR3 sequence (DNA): TGCGCCAGCAGCTTGGATCTAGCGGGATGGGAGACCCAGTACTTC.

The CDR3 DNA reads as TGTGCCAGTAGTAAATGGGGACTTGTCGACAGCACAGATACGCAGTATTTT. It codes for CASSKWGLVDSTDTQYF. The chain recombines TRBV19 with TRBJ2-3; weak D call: TRBD2 (6 bases). The germline V and J ends were trimmed by 4 bases and 0 bases, with 17 bases remaining between them. CDR1 LNHDA and CDR2 SQIVND come from the germline V gene (reference sequence). This CDR3 contains 17 residues. Supplemented by reference TRBV19 and TRBJ2-3, the full variable domain reads DGGITQSPKYLFRKEGQNVTLSCEQNLNHDAMYWYRQDPGQGLRLIYYSQIVNDFQKGDIAEGYSVSREKKESFPLTVTSAQKNPTAFYLCASSKWGLVDSTDTQYFGPGTRLTVL.

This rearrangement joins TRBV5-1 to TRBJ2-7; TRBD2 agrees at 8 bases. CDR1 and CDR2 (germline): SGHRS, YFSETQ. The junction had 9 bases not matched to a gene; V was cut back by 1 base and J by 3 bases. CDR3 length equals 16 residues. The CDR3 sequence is CASSLYTSGEIYEQYF. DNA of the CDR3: TGCGCCAGCAGCTTGTATACTAGCGGAGAGATCTACGAGCAGTACTTC.

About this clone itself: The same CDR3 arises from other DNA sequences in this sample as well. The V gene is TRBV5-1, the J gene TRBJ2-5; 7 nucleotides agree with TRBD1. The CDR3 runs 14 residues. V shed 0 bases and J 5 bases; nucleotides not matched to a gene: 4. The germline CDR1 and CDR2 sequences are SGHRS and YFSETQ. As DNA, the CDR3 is TGCGCCAGCAGCTTGGGAGGGGGCCGGGAGACCCAGTACTTC. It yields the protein CASSLGGGRETQYF. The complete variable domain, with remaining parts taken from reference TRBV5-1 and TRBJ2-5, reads KAGVTQTPRYLIKTRGQQVTLSCSPISGHRSVSWYQQTPGQGLQFLFEYFSETQRNKGNFPGRFSGRQFSNSRSEMNVSTLELGDSALYLCASSLGGGRETQYFGPGTRLLVL.

This CDR3 is CASSIRGIVVINEQFF. In DNA form, the CDR3 reads TGTGCCAGTAGTATCCGCGGAATAGTTGTGATAAATGAGCAGTTCTTC. This chain links TRBV19 with TRBJ2-1; no reliable D call. The length of the CDR3 is 16 residues. V was pared by 3 bases and J by 7 bases, with 19 bases between. The germline gives CDR1 LNHDA, CDR2 SQIVND (reference sequence).

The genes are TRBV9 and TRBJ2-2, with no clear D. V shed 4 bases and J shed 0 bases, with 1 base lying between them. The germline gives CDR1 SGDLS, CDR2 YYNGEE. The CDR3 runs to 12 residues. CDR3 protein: CASSPNTGELFF. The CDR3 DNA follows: TGTGCCAGCAGCCCGAACACCGGGGAGCTGTTTTTT.

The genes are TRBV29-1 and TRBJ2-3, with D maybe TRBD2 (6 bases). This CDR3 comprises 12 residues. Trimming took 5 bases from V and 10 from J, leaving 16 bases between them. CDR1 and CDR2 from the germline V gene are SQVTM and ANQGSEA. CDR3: CSVSTGGKAQYF. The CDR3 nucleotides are TGCAGCGTTTCTACAGGAGGGAAGGCGCAGTATTTT.

The CDR3, as DNA: TGTGCCAGCAGCTTATCCCCCTCAATAAACACTGAAGCTTTCTTT. Translation gives CASSLSPSINTEAFF. V and J are TRBV7-9 and TRBJ1-1; D gene unclear. The V gene lost 2 bases and the J gene lost 2 bases, with 12 bases spanning the gap. This CDR3 contains 15 residues. Per germline, CDR1 SEHNR and CDR2 FQNEAQ (reference sequence).

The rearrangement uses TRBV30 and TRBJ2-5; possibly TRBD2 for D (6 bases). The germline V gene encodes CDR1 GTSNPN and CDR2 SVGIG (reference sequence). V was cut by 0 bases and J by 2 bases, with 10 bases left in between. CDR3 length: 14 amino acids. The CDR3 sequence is CAWSVVGGQETQYF. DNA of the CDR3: TGTGCCTGGAGTGTAGTCGGGGGACAAGAGACCCAGTACTTC.

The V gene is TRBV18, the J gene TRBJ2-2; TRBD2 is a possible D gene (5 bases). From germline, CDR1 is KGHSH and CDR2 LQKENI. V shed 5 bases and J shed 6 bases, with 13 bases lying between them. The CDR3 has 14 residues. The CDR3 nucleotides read TGTGCCAGCTCATACAATTCAGCGGCCGGGGAGCTGTTTTTT. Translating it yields CASSYNSAAGELFF.

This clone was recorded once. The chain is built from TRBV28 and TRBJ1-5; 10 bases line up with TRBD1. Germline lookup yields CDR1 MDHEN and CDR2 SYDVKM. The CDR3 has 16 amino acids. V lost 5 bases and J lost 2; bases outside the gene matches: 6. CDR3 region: CASSDETGGGNQPQHF. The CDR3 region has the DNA TGTGCCAGCAGTGACGAGACAGGGGGCGGCAATCAGCCCCAGCATTTT. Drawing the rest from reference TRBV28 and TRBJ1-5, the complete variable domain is DVKVTQSSRYLVKRTGEKVFLECVQDMDHENMFWYRQDPGLGLRLIYFSYDVKMKEKGDIPEGYSVSREKKERFSLILESASTNQTSMYLCASSDETGGGNQPQHFGDGTRLSIL.